These 11 T cell receptor beta chains share one sample of origin, sequenced in a study of human T cells and chemical hapten exposure. TCRdb reprocessed the RACE reads via MiXCR and lists one record per CDR3 protein. The sample lists about 57,000 distinct CDR3 sequences; around 9.3% were seen once. Time point noted: patch test 1, 2 weeks after DPC sensitization. Treatment specified: therapeutic diphenylcyclopropenone sensitization with weekly scalp DPC. Here the sequenced sample was whole blood, taken in connection with sensitization to the hapten diphenylcyclopropenone (DPC). These receptors all stem from a woman in her thirties or forties with alopecia areata. Some clones in this sample may be carry-over from other donors' samples.

The chain employs TRBV6-6 and TRBJ2-5, with a weak D call TRBD1 (6 bases). Germline CDR1 is MNHNY and CDR2 is SVGAGI (reference sequence). V dropped 2 bases and J dropped 5 bases, with 9 bases sitting between them. This CDR3 has 13 amino acids. DNA for the CDR3: TGTGCCAGCAGTTACGTCACAGGGGAGACCCAGTACTTC. As protein: CASSYVTGETQYF.

This clonotype was observed many times. CDR3 loop: CASSLGWSPLAGASTDTQYF. The CDR3 DNA reads TGTGCCAGCAGCTTAGGTTGGTCCCCACTAGCGGGGGCCAGCACAGATACGCAGTATTTT. The chain recombines TRBV7-9 with TRBJ2-3; 11 bases fit TRBD2. The CDR3 sequence is 20 residues long. Trimming at V came to 1 base and at J to 0 bases, leaving 12 bases not matched to a gene. Germline V CDR1 and CDR2: SEHNR, FQNEAQ (reference sequence). The full variable domain, rest sourced from reference TRBV7-9 and TRBJ2-3, is DTGVSQNPRHKITKRGQNVTFRCDPISEHNRLYWYRQTLGQGPEFLTYFQNEAQLEKSRLLSDRFSAERPKGSFSTLEIQRTEQGDSAMYLCASSLGWSPLAGASTDTQYFGPGTRLTVL.

There are many counts of this clonotype. CDR3 protein: CASSDPRGLYEQYF. CDR3 in DNA: TGTGCCAGCAGTGATCCCAGGGGGCTGTACGAGCAGTACTTC. The chain joins TRBV25-1 to TRBJ2-7, with 8 bases lining up with TRBD1. The CDR3 is made up of 14 amino acids. In germline, CDR1 is MGHDK, CDR2 SYGVNS. Trimming at V came to 3 bases and at J to 4 bases, leaving 5 bases not matched to a gene.

The chain recombines TRBV7-6 with TRBJ2-7; D is possibly TRBD1 (6 bases). Per the germline V gene, CDR1 is SGHVS and CDR2 is FNYEAQ. Trimming removed 1 base at V and 3 bases at J, with 13 bases between. The CDR3 contains 15 residues. The CDR3 sequence: CASSLEGQGHYEQYF. In DNA form, the CDR3 reads TGTGCCAGCAGCTTAGAGGGCCAGGGGCACTACGAGCAGTACTTC.

Only a few counts were recorded for this clonotype. The V call is TRBV12-3 or TRBV12-4, the J call TRBJ1-1; D remains ambiguous. The CDR3 extends over 15 amino acids. Trimming left V 3 bases short and J 4 bases short, with 15 bases between. In nucleotides, the CDR3 is TGTGCCAGCAGTTTTCTAACGCGGCGGGTCACTGAAGCTTTCTTT. Protein: CASSFLTRRVTEAFF.

This clonotype was seen a few times. V and J are TRBV10-3 and TRBJ1-1; 7 bases align to TRBD1. J was trimmed by 1 base and V by 1 base; bases with no gene match: 3. The germline CDR1 and CDR2 sequences are ENHRY and SYGVKD. The CDR3 is made up of 15 amino acids. The CDR3 reads CAISELGQPNTEAFF. CDR3 in DNA: TGTGCCATCAGTGAGTTGGGACAGCCGAACACTGAAGCTTTCTTT.

V and J are TRBV5-1 and TRBJ1-2; D ambiguous. Per germline, CDR1 SGHRS and CDR2 YFSETQ. Deletions cut 3 bases from V and 10 bases from J, with 19 bases between. This CDR3 comprises 14 residues. CDR3 in amino acids: CASSSSRGLDDYTF. The CDR3 nucleotides read TGCGCCAGCAGCTCCTCCCGAGGCTTGGATGACTACACCTTC.

This clonotype has a handful of counts. This chain connects TRBV11-2 to TRBJ1-5; D perhaps matches TRBD1 (6 bases). The CDR3 spans 13 residues. In germline, CDR1 is SGHAT, CDR2 FQNNGV. V lost 3 bases and J 5 bases, leaving 8 bases between the germline ends. This CDR3 is CASSFPGDQPQHF. The CDR3 coding sequence is TGTGCCAGCAGCTTTCCAGGGGATCAGCCCCAGCATTTT. Combining the CDR3 with reference TRBV11-2 and TRBJ1-5 gives the whole variable domain EAGVAQSPRYKIIEKRQSVAFWCNPISGHATLYWYQQILGQGPKLLIQFQNNGVVDDSQLPKDRFSAERLKGVDSTLKIQPAKLEDSAVYLCASSFPGDQPQHFGDGTRLSIL.

The sample holds many counts of this clonotype. The chain links TRBV9 to TRBJ1-1; D is perhaps TRBD1 (5 bases). Between the trimmed V and J ends, which lost 6 bases and 0 bases, there was a span of 12 bases. CDR3 length: 14 amino acids. Germline-derived CDR1 and CDR2 are SGDLS and YYNGEE. The DNA for the CDR3 is TGTGCCAGCAATGCAGAGGGGATGAACACTGAAGCTTTCTTT. This gives the protein CASNAEGMNTEAFF.

This clonotype was seen at least ten times. This rearrangement joins TRBV5-5 to TRBJ1-2; D is undetermined. This CDR3 region has 13 residues. CDR1 is SGHKS, CDR2 YYEKEE, per germline (reference sequence). The V end was cut by 1 base, the J end by 3 bases, with 7 bases between. In DNA form, the CDR3 reads TGTGCCAGCAGCTTGTCTTCCCACTATGGCTACACCTTC. Translated: CASSLSSHYGYTF.

There are many counts of this clonotype. The chain employs TRBV5-1 and TRBJ2-7; perhaps TRBD1 as D (6 bases). Germline V gene lookup returns CDR1 SGHRS and CDR2 YFSETQ. The CDR3 totals 15 residues. The V end lost 3 bases, the J end lost 3 bases, and 16 bases lay between the germline ends. CDR3 DNA: TGCGCCAGCAGCTCGGGGACACCGAGGGACTACGAGCAGTACTTC. Protein: CASSSGTPRDYEQYF. The variable domain in full, completed from reference TRBV5-1 and TRBJ2-7, reads KAGVTQTPRYLIKTRGQQVTLSCSPISGHRSVSWYQQTPGQGLQFLFEYFSETQRNKGNFPGRFSGRQFSNSRSEMNVSTLELGDSALYLCASSSGTPRDYEQYFGPGTRLTVT.